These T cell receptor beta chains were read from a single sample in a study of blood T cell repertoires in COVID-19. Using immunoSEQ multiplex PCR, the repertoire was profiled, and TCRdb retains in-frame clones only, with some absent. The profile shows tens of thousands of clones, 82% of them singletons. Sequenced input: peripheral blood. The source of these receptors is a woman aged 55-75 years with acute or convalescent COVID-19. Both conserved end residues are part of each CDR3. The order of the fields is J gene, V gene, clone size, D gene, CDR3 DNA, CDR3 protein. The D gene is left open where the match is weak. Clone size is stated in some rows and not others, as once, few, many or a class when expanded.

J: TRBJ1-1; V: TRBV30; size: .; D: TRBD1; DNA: TGTGCCTGGCAAAGACTCCCGGGACAGGGGAACACTGAAGCTTTCTTT; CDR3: CAWQRLPGQGNTEAFF
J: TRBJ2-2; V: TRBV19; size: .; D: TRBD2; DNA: TGTGCCAGTAGTATTGGGGGAGGGAGCGCCGGGGAGCTGTTTTTT; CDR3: CASSIGGGSAGELFF
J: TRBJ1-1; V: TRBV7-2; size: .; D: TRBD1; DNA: TGTGCCAGCAGCCGCGACAGGGTTGGTGAAGCTTTCTTT; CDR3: CASSRDRVGEAFF
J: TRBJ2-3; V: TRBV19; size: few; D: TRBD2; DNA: TGTGCCAGTAGCCAAAGCGGGAGGGACTCAGATACGCAGTATTTT; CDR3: CASSQSGRDSDTQYF
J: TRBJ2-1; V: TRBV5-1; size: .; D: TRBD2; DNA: TGCGCCAGCAGCTCCACCGGGACTACCCACAATGAGCAGTTCTTC; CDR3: CASSSTGTTHNEQFF
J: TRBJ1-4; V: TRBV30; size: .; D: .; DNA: TGTGCCTGCAACGCAGGGGTGGGAGAAAAACTGTTTTTT; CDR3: CACNAGVGEKLFF
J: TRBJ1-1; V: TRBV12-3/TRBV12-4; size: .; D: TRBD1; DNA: TGTGCCAGCAACCTACAGGGGACCGACCCGGTGGGTTTT; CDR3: CASNLQGTDPVGF
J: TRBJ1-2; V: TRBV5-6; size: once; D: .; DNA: TGTGCCAGCAGCTGGGACGGGAGTCTGGACTATGGCTACACCTTC; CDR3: CASSWDGSLDYGYTF
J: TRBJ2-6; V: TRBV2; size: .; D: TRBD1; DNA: TGTGCCAGCAGTCTTACAGGGGGGAACTCTGGGGCCAACGTCCTGACTTTC; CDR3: CASSLTGGNSGANVLTF
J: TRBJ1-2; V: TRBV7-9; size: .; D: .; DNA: TGTGCCAGCAGCTTGGCAGGGGACGACTATGGCTACACCTTC; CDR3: CASSLAGDDYGYTF
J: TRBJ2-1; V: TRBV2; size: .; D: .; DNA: TGTGCCAGCAGCGTCCCGGGACACTACAATGAGCAGTTCTTC; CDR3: CASSVPGHYNEQFF
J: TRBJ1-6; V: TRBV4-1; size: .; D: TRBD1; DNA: TGCGCCAGCACCCCCCGGGACAGGGATAATTCACCCCTCCACTTT; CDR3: CASTPRDRDNSPLHF
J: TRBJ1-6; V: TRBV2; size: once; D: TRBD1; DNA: TGTGCCAGCAGTGAAGCGGGACAGCTCTATAATTCACCCCTCCACTTT; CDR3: CASSEAGQLYNSPLHF
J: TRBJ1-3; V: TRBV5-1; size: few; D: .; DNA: TGCGCCAGCATGGCGGGGACCTCTGGAAACACCATATATTTT; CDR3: CASMAGTSGNTIYF
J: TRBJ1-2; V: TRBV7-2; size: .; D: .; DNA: TGTGCCAGCAGCCCCAAGCATGGGGCAGGTGGCTATGGCTACACCTTC; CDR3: CASSPKHGAGGYGYTF
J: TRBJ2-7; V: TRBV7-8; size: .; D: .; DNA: TGTGCCAGCAGCTTAATTTCTTTAGGGGGGGCCTACGAGCAGTACTTC; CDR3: CASSLISLGGAYEQYF
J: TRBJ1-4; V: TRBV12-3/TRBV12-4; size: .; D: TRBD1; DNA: TGTGCCAGCAGTCTCGGGACAGGTGAACTGTTTTTT; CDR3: CASSLGTGELFF
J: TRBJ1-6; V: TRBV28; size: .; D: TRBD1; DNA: TGTGCCAGCAGTATGAACAGGGGTCGGGATTCACCCCTCCACTTT; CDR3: CASSMNRGRDSPLHF
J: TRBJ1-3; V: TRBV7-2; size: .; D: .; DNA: TGTGCCAGCGGCAGGGAACACTCTGGAAACACCATATATTTT; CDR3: CASGREHSGNTIYF
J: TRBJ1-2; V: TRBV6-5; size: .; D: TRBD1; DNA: TGTGCCAGCAGTTCCCTGACAGGGGCTAACTATGGCTACACCTTC; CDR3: CASSSLTGANYGYTF
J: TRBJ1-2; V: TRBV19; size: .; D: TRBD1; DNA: TGTGCCAGTAATCATAGGTCGGGACAGGGGGCCGATAACTATGGCTACACCTTC; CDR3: CASNHRSGQGADNYGYTF
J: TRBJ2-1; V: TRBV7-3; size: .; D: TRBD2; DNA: TGTGCCAGCAGCCCCCTAGCGGGATTTCGCAATGAGCAGTTCTTC; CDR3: CASSPLAGFRNEQFF
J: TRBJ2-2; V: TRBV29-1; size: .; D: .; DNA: TGCAGCGGGGGACTGAGGAACACCGGGGAGCTGTTTTTT; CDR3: CSGGLRNTGELFF
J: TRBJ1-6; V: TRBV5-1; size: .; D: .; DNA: TGCGCCAGCAGCTTGGGGACTTCCTTCTCCTATAATTCACCCCTCCACTTT; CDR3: CASSLGTSFSYNSPLHF
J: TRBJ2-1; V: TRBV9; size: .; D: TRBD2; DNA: TGTGCCAGCAGCGTAGCTGGGACTAGCGGGTTCAATGAGCAGTTCTTC; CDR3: CASSVAGTSGFNEQFF
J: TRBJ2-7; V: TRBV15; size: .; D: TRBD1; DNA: TGTGCCACCAGCAGTCAGCAGGGGGCCTCCTACGAGCAGTACTTC; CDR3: CATSSQQGASYEQYF
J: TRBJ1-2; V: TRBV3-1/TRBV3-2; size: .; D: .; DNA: TGTGCCAGCAGCCCTCAGCAAGTGGGAGTTGGCTACACCTTC; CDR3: CASSPQQVGVGYTF
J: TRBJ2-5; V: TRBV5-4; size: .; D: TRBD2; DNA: TGTGCCAGCAGCTATGGGGGGGAAGAGACCCAGTACTTC; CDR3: CASSYGGEETQYF
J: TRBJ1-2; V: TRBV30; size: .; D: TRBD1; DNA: TGTGCCTGGAGGGGGACAGGGGAGAAGAATGGCTACACCTTC; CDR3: CAWRGTGEKNGYTF
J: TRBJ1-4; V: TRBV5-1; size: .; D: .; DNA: TGCGCCAGCAGCATAACCGGGAGCCCCGAACTGTTTTTT; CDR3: CASSITGSPELFF
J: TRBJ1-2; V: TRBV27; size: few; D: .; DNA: TGTGCCAGCAGTTTATACTCGCCGGACACTGGGTCCTTTGGATATGGCTACACCTTC; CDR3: CASSLYSPDTGSFGYGYTF
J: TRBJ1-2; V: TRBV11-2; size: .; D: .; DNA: TGTGCCAGCAGTTCTACAGGGCCCTATGGCTACACCTTC; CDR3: CASSSTGPYGYTF
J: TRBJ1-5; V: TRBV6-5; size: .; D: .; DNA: TGTGCCAGCTCGGTGACAGTTTATAGCAATCAGCCCCAGCATTTT; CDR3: CASSVTVYSNQPQHF
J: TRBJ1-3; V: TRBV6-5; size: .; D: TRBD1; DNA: TGTGCCAGCACCCGAGGGACAGGGGGCCGAAACACCATATATTTT; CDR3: CASTRGTGGRNTIYF
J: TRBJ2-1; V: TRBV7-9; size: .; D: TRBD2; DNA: TGTGCCAGCAGCGCTGCCGGGACTATCAATGAGCAGTTCTTC; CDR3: CASSAAGTINEQFF
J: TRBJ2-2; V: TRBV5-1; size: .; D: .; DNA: TGCGCCAGCAGCTGGGGACAGAACACCGGGGAGCTGTTTTTT; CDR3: CASSWGQNTGELFF
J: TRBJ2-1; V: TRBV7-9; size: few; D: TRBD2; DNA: TGTGCCAGCAGCTACCCCCGGGGACTAGCTAGTATGGATGAGCAGTTCTTC; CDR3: CASSYPRGLASMDEQFF
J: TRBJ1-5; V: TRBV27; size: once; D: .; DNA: TGTGCCAGCAGCAGTTTCTCCTCCAGGGGCGTTCAGCCCCAGCATTTT; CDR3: CASSSFSSRGVQPQHF
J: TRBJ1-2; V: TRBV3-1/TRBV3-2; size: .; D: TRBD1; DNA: TGTGCCAGCAGCCAAAGGGGGACAGGAGGAAACTATGGCTACACCTTC; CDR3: CASSQRGTGGNYGYTF
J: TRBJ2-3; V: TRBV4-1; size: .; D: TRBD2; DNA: TGCGCCAGCAGCCTACGACTAGCGGGAGTCGCAGATACGCAGTATTTT; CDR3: CASSLRLAGVADTQYF
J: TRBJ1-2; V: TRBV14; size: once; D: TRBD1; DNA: TGTGCCAGCAGCCAAGGACAGGGTGCTATCTATGGCTACACCTTC; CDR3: CASSQGQGAIYGYTF
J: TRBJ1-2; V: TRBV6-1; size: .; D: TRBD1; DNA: TGTGCCAGCAGTGAACAGGGGGCAAGCTACACCTTC; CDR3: CASSEQGASYTF
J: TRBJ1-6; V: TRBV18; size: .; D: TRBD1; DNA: TGTGCCAGCTCAGCCGACAGGGCAGGTGGGAATTCACCCCTCCACTTT; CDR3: CASSADRAGGNSPLHF
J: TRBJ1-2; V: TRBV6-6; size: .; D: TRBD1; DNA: TGTGCCAGCAGTGACAGGGGCGGCTACACCTTC; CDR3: CASSDRGGYTF
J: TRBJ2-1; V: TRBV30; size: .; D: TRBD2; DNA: TGTGCCTGGTCTAGCGGAGTCCCGTACAATGAGCAGTTCTTC; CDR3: CAWSSGVPYNEQFF
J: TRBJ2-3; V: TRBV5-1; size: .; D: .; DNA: TGCGCCAGCAGCTTATTCAGGGCTGTGGATACGCAGTATTTT; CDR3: CASSLFRAVDTQYF
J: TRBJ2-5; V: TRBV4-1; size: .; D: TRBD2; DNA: TGCGCCAGCAGCCCATACGCGGGAGGGATCCAAGAGACCCAGTACTTC; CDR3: CASSPYAGGIQETQYF
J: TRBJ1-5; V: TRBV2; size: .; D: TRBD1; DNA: TGTGCCAGCAGTGAGGGGACAGCGAATCAGCCCCAGCATTTT; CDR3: CASSEGTANQPQHF
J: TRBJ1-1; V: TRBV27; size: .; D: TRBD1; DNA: TGTGCCAGCACGTCTTCCGGGACAGGGGAACTTTTGTTCACTGAAGCTTTCTTT; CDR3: CASTSSGTGELLFTEAFF
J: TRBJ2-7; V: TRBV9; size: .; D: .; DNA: TGTGCCAGCAGCGAGGATCTAGCACAGAGCTCCTACGAGCAGTACTTC; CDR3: CASSEDLAQSSYEQYF
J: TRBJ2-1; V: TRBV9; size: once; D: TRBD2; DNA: TGTGCCAGCAGCGCTAGCGGGAGGGCCGACTACAATGAGCAGTTCTTC; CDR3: CASSASGRADYNEQFF
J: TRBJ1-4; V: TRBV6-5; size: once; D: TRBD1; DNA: TGTGCCAGCAGGGGTTTACAGGGGACTAATGAAAAACTGTTTTTT; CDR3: CASRGLQGTNEKLFF
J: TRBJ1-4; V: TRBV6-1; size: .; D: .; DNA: TGTGCCAGCAGTGTTAGATTTGGACAAGGGCCTAATGAAAAACTGTTTTTT; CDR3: CASSVRFGQGPNEKLFF
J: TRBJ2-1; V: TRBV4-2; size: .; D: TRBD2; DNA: TGTGCCAGCAGCACCAGCGGGGGGGGGTGGGAGAGCTCCTACAATGAGCAGTTCTTC; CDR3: CASSTSGGGWESSYNEQFF
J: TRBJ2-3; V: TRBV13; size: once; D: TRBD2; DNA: TGTGCCAGCAGCTCAAAGACCGGGGGGGATACGCAGTATTTT; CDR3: CASSSKTGGDTQYF